One sample yielded the 6 T cell receptor beta chains listed below, sequenced in a study of cytomegalovirus exposure and HLA in healthy donors. PCR employed 60 Vbeta and 13 Jbeta primers. TCRdb keeps only in-frame clones here, not all; method: immunoSEQ multiplex PCR. The sample holds 100,000 to 140,000 clones; around 77% are singletons and the top ten take 4.2%. Sequenced sample: PBMCs. These receptors originate from a male donor in good health and CMV-seronegative.

The rearrangement uses TRBV9 and TRBJ1-5; 10 bases align to TRBD1. Germline CDR1 SGDLS, CDR2 YYNGEE. The junction had 5 bases not matched to a gene; V was cut back by 2 bases and J by 6 bases. There are 15 residues in the CDR3. CDR3 sequence reads: CASSVSGQGFQPQHF. CDR3 DNA: TGTGCCAGCAGCGTCTCGGGACAGGGGTTTCAGCCCCAGCATTTT.

The chain recombines TRBV28 with TRBJ2-2; a weak D match, TRBD2 (5 bases). CDR1 and CDR2 from the germline V gene are MDHEN and SYDVKM. The CDR3 is 16 amino acids. V lost 7 bases and J lost 2, with 17 bases in between. The CDR3 DNA sequence: TGTGCCAGCATAGATAATCGGGGTTTCAACACCGGGGAGCTGTTTTTT. As protein: CASIDNRGFNTGELFF. Full variable domain (rest looked up from reference TRBV28 and TRBJ2-2): DVKVTQSSRYLVKRTGEKVFLECVQDMDHENMFWYRQDPGLGLRLIYFSYDVKMKEKGDIPEGYSVSREKKERFSLILESASTNQTSMYLCASIDNRGFNTGELFFGEGSRLTVL.

This chain links TRBV25-1 with TRBJ2-1; TRBD2 matches 7 bases. The germline V gene has CDR1 MGHDK and CDR2 SYGVNS. The CDR3 runs 14 residues. Trimming cost V 2 bases and J 2 bases; bases outside gene matches: 0. CDR3 DNA sequence: TGTGCCAGCAGTGAAGCGGGAGCCTACAATGAGCAGTTCTTC. This translates into CASSEAGAYNEQFF.

The rearrangement joins TRBV5-1 to TRBJ2-7; TRBD1 aligns across 8 bases. CDR3 length: 14 residues. CDR1 and CDR2 from the germline V gene are SGHRS and YFSETQ. The ends lost 4 bases at V and 6 bases at J; junction bases unmatched: 9. In nucleotides, the CDR3 is TGCGCCAGCAGCCATGCCAGGGGGCGGATCGAGCAGTACTTC. Amino acid sequence: CASSHARGRIEQYF.

The chain uses TRBV19 and TRBJ2-3; TRBD2 matches 9 bases. Per the germline V gene, CDR1 is LNHDA and CDR2 is SQIVND (reference sequence). J gave up 2 bases and V 4 bases, and 10 bases lay outside the gene matches. This CDR3 has 17 amino acids. In DNA form, the CDR3 reads TGTGCCAGTAGTAATCGTCGACTAGCGGAGATCACAGATACGCAGTATTTT. Amino acids: CASSNRRLAEITDTQYF. The full variable domain, completed using reference TRBV19 and TRBJ2-3, is DGGITQSPKYLFRKEGQNVTLSCEQNLNHDAMYWYRQDPGQGLRLIYYSQIVNDFQKGDIAEGYSVSREKKESFPLTVTSAQKNPTAFYLCASSNRRLAEITDTQYFGPGTRLTVL.

The chain is built from TRBV28 and TRBJ1-2, with D possibly being TRBD1 (5 bases). Germline assignment: CDR1 MDHEN and CDR2 SYDVKM. This CDR3 is 18 amino acids long. Between the trimmed V and J ends, which lost 2 bases and 3 bases, there was a span of 22 bases. In DNA, the CDR3 is TGTGCCAGCAGTTTAGAATACCCGGGCGGAGGGGACTACTATGGCTACACCTTC. Its protein product is CASSLEYPGGGDYYGYTF.